This T cell receptor beta chain was sequenced in a study of blood T cells in healthy people across ages. Study at large: About one barcoded beta molecule was captured per two T cells (by template switching). Study-wide findings and caveats: It was held that diversity estimates obtained from one million T cells represented underestimates.

The CDR3 runs to 15 residues. V shed 3 bases, J shed 3 bases, and the junction held 6 bases outside the gene matches. CDR1 MGHDK and CDR2 SYGVNS come from the germline V gene. Alongside a J-beta primer mix, a sample-barcoded 5' primer served in a second PCR lasting about 7 to 12 cycles. Each CDR3 protein gets one entry after TCRdb re-called the 5' RACE reads with MiXCR. The table lists 1.5 million to 2 million distinct CDR3 sequences, 28% of them singletons. Remarks on this clonotype: Its antigen remains unidentified.

The rearrangement joins TRBV25-1 to TRBJ1-2; 8 bases fit TRBD1. The clonotype comes from a woman in her thirties in good health. Sample: blood. CDR3 in DNA: TGTGCCAGCAGTGATACTACAGGGGGGTACTATGGCTACACCTTC. This translates into CASSDTTGGYYGYTF.